This T cell receptor beta chain was sequenced in a study of T cells expressing NK-cell markers. Study-wide results and caveats: Roughly 6 of the donors carried dominant NKG2C+ clonotypes that took up roughly 1.0-7.0% of their CD8+ T cells. The CD3+CD56-NKG2C+ fraction of a handful of donors was also led by these clonotypes.

TCRdb re-called the 5' RACE reads; one entry per CDR3 protein, DNA not given. The repertoire shows about 160,000 distinct CDR3 sequences; the top ten hold about 18%. Concerning this clonotype itself: What it recognizes is unknown.

The CDR3 extends over 11 amino acids. Germline V gene sequence: CDR1 SNHLY, CDR2 FYNNEI. The chain combines TRBV2 with TRBJ2-7; TCRdb's assignment of TRBD1 cannot be checked, as there is no DNA. The sequence was obtained from a woman aged 18-70 years in good health. Sequencing used blood T cells: a sorted CD56 or NKG2C T cell subset, CD4+ or CD8+ T cells, or bulk PBMC T cells (not recorded which). The chain's CDR3 is CASSVDRMRYF.